Below are 20 T cell receptor beta chains sequenced from a single sample in a study of response to subunit inactivated influenza vaccine. One entry per CDR3 protein results from TCRdb running MiXCR on the RT-PCR reads. The sample carries more than 450,000 distinct CDR3 sequences, 12% recorded once. Here the sequenced sample was PBMCs from blood, taken on the day of vaccination. All receptors come from a man aged 45-65 years who received an inactivated influenza vaccine.

The chain carries TRBV5-1 and TRBJ2-6; 8 nucleotides match TRBD1. Germline V gene lookup returns CDR1 SGHRS and CDR2 YFSETQ. V trimming: 0 bases; J trimming: 0 bases; junction bases outside the gene matches: 14. The CDR3 runs 21 residues. CDR3: CASSLALSRQGMFSGANVLTF. For the CDR3, the DNA is TGCGCCAGCAGCTTGGCGTTGTCGAGACAGGGGATGTTCTCTGGGGCCAACGTCCTGACTTTC.

The chain recombines TRBV3-1 with TRBJ2-3; 8 nucleotides match TRBD1. The CDR3 contains 19 residues. The trim removed 5 bases at V and 1 base at J, leaving 17 bases unmatched. CDR1 is LGHDT and CDR2 is YNNKEL in the germline V gene (reference sequence). In DNA form, the CDR3 reads TGTGCCAGCAGCAACCCCACCGAGACAGGGGTTTTCGGCACAGATACGCAGTATTTT. It translates to CASSNPTETGVFGTDTQYF.

This clonotype has just a few counts. The chain couples TRBV12-3 or TRBV12-4 to TRBJ1-1; D gene ambiguous. The V gene lost 4 bases and the J gene lost 0 bases, with 6 bases spanning the gap. The length of the CDR3 is 13 residues. The CDR3 region is CASSWNVNTEAFF. The CDR3 DNA sequence: TGTGCCAGCAGTTGGAACGTGAACACTGAAGCTTTCTTT.

The rearrangement uses TRBV29-1 and TRBJ1-4; 9 nucleotides agree with TRBD1. This CDR3 contains 16 residues. Germline loops: CDR1 SQVTM, CDR2 ANQGSEA. V shed 1 base, J shed 2 bases, and the junction held 5 bases outside the gene matches. This CDR3 reads CSVEGGQGMTNEKLFF. In DNA form, the CDR3 reads TGCAGCGTTGAAGGGGGACAGGGTATGACTAATGAAAAACTGTTTTTT.

The J gene is TRBJ1-5, the V gene TRBV7-2; 9 bases agree with TRBD1. Looked up from germline, CDR1 is SGHTA and CDR2 is FQGNSA. This CDR3 is built from 14 residues. J lost 6 bases, V lost 4 bases, and 4 bases had no gene match. DNA for the CDR3: TGTGCCAGCAGCTGGGGGACAGGGCCTCAGCCCCAGCATTTT. As protein: CASSWGTGPQPQHF.

This clonotype was observed at least ten times. This chain uses TRBV5-1 with TRBJ2-3; D is unresolved. The CDR3 covers 15 residues. Between the trimmed V and J ends, which lost 4 bases and 0 bases, there was a span of 12 bases. Germline CDR1 reads SGHRS; CDR2 reads YFSETQ. The DNA for the CDR3 is TGCGCCAGCAGCCCCGTTTGGGGAAGCACAGATACGCAGTATTTT. Protein sequence: CASSPVWGSTDTQYF. The full variable domain, with the rest looked up from reference TRBV5-1 and TRBJ2-3, is KAGVTQTPRYLIKTRGQQVTLSCSPISGHRSVSWYQQTPGQGLQFLFEYFSETQRNKGNFPGRFSGRQFSNSRSEMNVSTLELGDSALYLCASSPVWGSTDTQYFGPGTRLTVL.

The gene calls are TRBV20-1 and TRBJ2-5; TRBD2 aligns across 11 bases. The CDR3 consists of 15 residues. CDR1 is DFQATT, CDR2 SNEGSKA, per germline (reference sequence). J lost 4 bases, V lost 6 bases, and 10 bases had no gene match. The CDR3 coding sequence is TGCAGTGCACTTACCGGACTAGCGGGCCCAGAGACCCAGTACTTC. It encodes CSALTGLAGPETQYF.

This clonotype was seen at least ten times. The chain links TRBV3-1 to TRBJ2-7, with 9 bases lining up with TRBD2. Germline CDR1 reads LGHDT; CDR2 reads YNNKEL (reference sequence). V trimming: 5 bases; J trimming: 3 bases; junction bases outside the gene matches: 2. CDR3 size: 13 residues. The CDR3 region has the DNA TGTGCCAGCAGCAGCGGGGGGATCTACGAGCAGTACTTC. Amino acids: CASSSGGIYEQYF.

The gene calls are TRBV20-1 and TRBJ2-1, with 11 bases that match TRBD2. Germline values: CDR1 DFQATT, CDR2 SNEGSKA (reference sequence). After removal of 2 bases from V and 5 bases from J, the junction contained 20 bases not matched to a gene. The length of the CDR3 is 20 residues. CDR3 region: CSARPPLGTPGLADNNEQFF. CDR3 bases: TGCAGTGCTAGACCTCCCTTGGGGACCCCGGGACTAGCGGATAACAATGAGCAGTTCTTC.

This chain uses TRBV2 with TRBJ2-1; a weak D match, TRBD2 (7 bases). This CDR3 has 13 amino acids. CDR1 is SNHLY, CDR2 FYNNEI, per germline. Trimming removed 6 bases at V and 9 bases at J, with 15 bases between. CDR3 residues: CASSVGGQLEQFF. DNA of the CDR3: TGTGCCAGCAGCGTCGGGGGGCAGCTTGAGCAGTTCTTC.

The chain uses TRBV18 and TRBJ1-2; a weak D match, TRBD1 (6 bases). The V end was cut by 3 bases, the J end by 7 bases, with 18 bases between. The CDR3 is made up of 15 amino acids. Germline V gene data show CDR1 as KGHSH and CDR2 as LQKENI. CDR3 protein: CASSPSEGGSGGYTF. The CDR3, as DNA: TGTGCCAGCTCACCGAGTGAAGGGGGATCTGGTGGCTACACCTTC. The whole variable domain, remainder taken from reference TRBV18 and TRBJ1-2, is NAGVMQNPRHLVRRRGQEARLRCSPMKGHSHVYWYRQLPEEGLKFMVYLQKENIIDESGMPKERFSAEFPKEGPSILRIQQVVRGDSAAYFCASSPSEGGSGGYTFGSGTRLTVV.

This chain uses TRBV20-1 with TRBJ2-1, with D possibly being TRBD1 or TRBD2 (5 bases each). CDR1 is DFQATT, CDR2 SNEGSKA, per germline (reference sequence). V was trimmed by 2 bases and J by 1 base, leaving 18 bases between them. The CDR3 has 17 residues. The DNA for the CDR3 is TGCAGTGCTAGACCCCTGGGGACGGGACGGTCCTACAATGAGCAGTTCTTC. Amino acids: CSARPLGTGRSYNEQFF.

This clonotype was counted between two and nine times. This sequence joins TRBV15 and TRBJ2-5; D not certain. Germline CDR1 reads LNHNV; CDR2 reads YYDKDF (reference sequence). V shed 0 bases and J shed 6 bases, with 5 bases lying between them. This CDR3 comprises 12 residues. The CDR3: CATSRDIQTQYF. The CDR3 DNA reads TGTGCCACCAGCAGAGATATCCAGACCCAGTACTTC.

This clonotype was recorded a few times. The V call is TRBV9, the J call TRBJ1-2; D gene uncertain. This CDR3 has 13 amino acids. Germline CDR1 and CDR2: SGDLS and YYNGEE. Trimming left V 0 bases short and J 7 bases short, with 10 bases between. CDR3 in amino acids: CASSVAWDGGYTF. The CDR3 DNA reads as TGTGCCAGCAGCGTAGCATGGGATGGTGGCTACACCTTC. Looking up the rest from reference TRBV9 and TRBJ1-2 gives the full variable domain: DSGVTQTPKHLITATGQRVTLRCSPRSGDLSVYWYQQSLDQGLQFLIQYYNGEERAKGNILERFSAQQFPDLHSELNLSSLELGDSALYFCASSVAWDGGYTFGSGTRLTVV.

This clonotype occurred a few times. The chain links TRBV3-1 to TRBJ2-2; 8 nucleotides match TRBD1. CDR1 and CDR2 (germline): LGHDT, YNNKEL (reference sequence). The CDR3 is 22 residues long. V shed 1 base and J 2 bases; nucleotides not matched to a gene: 21. CDR3: CASSQVPPVGYRGDRNTGELFF. DNA for the CDR3: TGTGCCAGCAGCCAAGTACCCCCGGTAGGATACAGGGGGGATAGAAACACCGGGGAGCTGTTTTTT.

This sequence joins TRBV24-1 and TRBJ2-3; TRBD1 matches 7 bases. Germline-derived CDR1 and CDR2 are KGHDR and SFDVKD. The CDR3 is made up of 16 amino acids. The V and J ends lost 4 bases and 5 bases, in that order; junction bases with no gene match: 11. The CDR3 loop is CATSDNSGGFQDTQYF. The CDR3 DNA follows: TGTGCCACCAGTGACAATTCAGGGGGATTCCAAGATACGCAGTATTTT.

This chain connects TRBV28 to TRBJ2-2; D gene uncertain. Looked up from germline, CDR1 is MDHEN and CDR2 is SYDVKM. The CDR3 totals 12 residues. V shed 5 bases and J shed 7 bases, with 8 bases lying between them. CDR3 coding DNA: TGTGCCAGCAGTAGGCCCGGCGGGGAGCTGTTTTTT. Translating gives CASSRPGGELFF.

The sample holds a few counts of this clonotype. The genes are TRBV12-3 or TRBV12-4 and TRBJ1-2, with D tentatively TRBD1 (5 bases). The CDR3 has 13 residues. Between the trimmed V and J ends, which lost 5 bases and 7 bases, there was a span of 14 bases. CDR3 DNA sequence: TGTGCCAGCAGTACCGCGGTAGGGACTGGCTACACCTTC. Amino acids: CASSTAVGTGYTF.

V and J are TRBV11-2 and TRBJ2-4; D may be TRBD2 (7 bases). Germline CDR1 is SGHAT and CDR2 is FQNNGV. The CDR3 consists of 18 residues. V was trimmed by 5 bases and J by 0 bases, leaving 20 bases between them. The CDR3 protein is CASSPGGSLTLAKNIQYF. The CDR3 nucleotides read TGTGCCAGCAGCCCGGGGGGCAGCTTAACACTAGCCAAAAACATTCAGTACTTC. Combining the CDR3 with reference TRBV11-2 and TRBJ2-4 gives the whole variable domain EAGVAQSPRYKIIEKRQSVAFWCNPISGHATLYWYQQILGQGPKLLIQFQNNGVVDDSQLPKDRFSAERLKGVDSTLKIQPAKLEDSAVYLCASSPGGSLTLAKNIQYFGAGTRLSVL.

This clonotype was found many times. V is TRBV5-1 and J is TRBJ2-7, with no clear D. Trimming left V 0 bases short and J 0 bases short, with 4 bases between. CDR3 length: 13 residues. Germline V gives CDR1 SGHRS, CDR2 YFSETQ. For the CDR3, the DNA is TGCGCCAGCAGCTTGGATGTCTCCTACGAGCAGTACTTC. Amino acids: CASSLDVSYEQYF.